The rows below give T cell receptor beta chains drawn from one sample of a study of human thymus T cells. Sequencing used immunoSEQ multiplex PCR; TCRdb keeps in-frame clones, though not all of them. The data hold around 120,000 clones, with over 85% observed a single time. Sequencing was done on a sample of thymus tissue. The source is a boy in the first two years of life with a congenital heart defect but otherwise immunologically healthy. The CDR3 runs from the conserved cysteine through the conserved F or W. Fields, in order: clone size, D gene, V gene, CDR3 length, J gene, CDR3 protein, CDR3 DNA. A D gene is named only where the DNA matches it firmly. The size field is filled for only some rows; it gives once, few, many or a size class.

>few|-|TRBV4-3|16|TRBJ1-6
CASSQGERRGNSPLHF
TGCGCCAGCAGCCAAGGAGAGCGGAGGGGCAATTCACCCCTCCACTTT
>-|-|TRBV6-5|14|TRBJ1-2
CASKGGARAYGYTF
TGTGCCAGCAAGGGGGGCGCCAGGGCCTATGGCTACACCTTC
>-|TRBD1|TRBV19|16|TRBJ2-3
CASSTRDRGRRDTQYF
TGTGCCAGTAGTACACGGGACAGGGGCCGAAGAGATACGCAGTATTTT
>-|-|TRBV9|13|TRBJ2-3
CASSVSLEGTQYF
TGTGCCAGCAGCGTCAGCCTGGAGGGTACGCAGTATTTT
>-|TRBD1|TRBV5-6|14|TRBJ2-1
CASSETGLVDEQFF
TGTGCCAGCAGCGAGACAGGGCTGGTGGATGAGCAGTTCTTC
>-|-|TRBV19|11|TRBJ1-2
CASSSHYGYTF
TGTGCCAGTAGTTCGCACTATGGCTACACCTTC
>-|TRBD1|TRBV28|15|TRBJ2-6
CASRGQPSGANVLTF
TGTGCCAGCCGGGGACAGCCCTCTGGGGCCAACGTCCTGACTTTC
>-|-|TRBV4-1|15|TRBJ1-3
CASSQVWTVGNTIYF
TGCGCCAGCAGCCAAGTTTGGACAGTAGGAAACACCATATATTTT
>-|-|TRBV19|15|TRBJ2-1
CASSADRKAYNEQFF
TGTGCCAGTAGTGCTGACCGAAAAGCCTACAATGAGCAGTTCTTC
>-|-|TRBV14|12|TRBJ1-2
CASSQAPGGYTF
TGTGCCAGCAGCCAAGCCCCTGGTGGCTACACCTTC
>-|-|TRBV18|14|TRBJ2-6
CASPESPGANVLTF
TGTGCCAGCCCCGAGAGTCCTGGGGCCAACGTCCTGACTTTC
>-|TRBD2|TRBV5-1|17|TRBJ2-5
CASSPKVSGALQETQYF
TGCGCCAGCAGCCCGAAAGTTAGCGGGGCCCTCCAAGAGACCCAGTACTTC
>-|TRBD2|TRBV7-9|17|TRBJ2-5
CASSSRTSGGIGETQYF
TGTGCCAGCAGCTCCAGGACTAGCGGGGGGATAGGAGAGACCCAGTACTTC
>once|-|TRBV7-6|13|TRBJ1-1
CASSSGTNTEAFF
TGTGCCAGCAGCTCGGGAACGAACACTGAAGCTTTCTTT
>-|-|TRBV5-6|12|TRBJ1-2
CASSPGFYGYTF
TGTGCCAGCAGCCCGGGCTTCTATGGCTACACCTTC
>-|-|TRBV25-1|16|TRBJ2-7
CASSAPPGRNSYEQYF
TGTGCCAGCAGTGCACCGCCGGGACGGAACTCCTACGAGCAGTACTTC
>-|TRBD1|TRBV28|18|TRBJ1-4
CASSRAPAPTGGGWGLFF
TGTGCCAGCAGTCGGGCCCCCGCACCGACAGGGGGTGGGTGGGGGCTGTTTTTT
>-|TRBD2|TRBV30|21|TRBJ2-3
CAWSVSGWTSGTLWGTDTQYF
TGTGCCTGGAGTGTATCTGGGTGGACTAGCGGAACCCTTTGGGGCACAGATACGCAGTATTTT
>-|TRBD2|TRBV14|15|TRBJ2-5
CASSQGQAGGQTQYF
TGTGCCAGCAGCCAAGGCCAAGCGGGGGGGCAGACCCAGTACTTC
>-|-|TRBV6-1|15|TRBJ2-7
CASSEVGIPPYEQYF
TGTGCCAGCAGTGAAGTCGGCATTCCCCCCTACGAGCAGTACTTC
>-|-|TRBV2|15|TRBJ1-5
CASYSEASPNQPQHF
TGTGCCAGCTATAGCGAGGCTTCTCCAAATCAGCCCCAGCATTTT
>-|TRBD1|TRBV19|11|TRBJ1-2
CASTGGYGYTF
TGTGCCAGTACAGGGGGCTATGGCTACACCTTC
>-|TRBD1|TRBV5-1|14|TRBJ1-2
CASSHRGRGYGYTF
TGCGCCAGCAGTCACAGGGGGCGGGGCTATGGCTACACCTTC
>-|-|TRBV4-1|16|TRBJ2-3
CASSYISSGAADTQYF
TGCGCCAGCAGCTACATATCGTCGGGGGCGGCAGATACGCAGTATTTT
>-|-|TRBV28|14|TRBJ1-3
CASSHKGEGNTIYF
TGTGCCAGCAGTCACAAAGGGGAGGGAAACACCATATATTTT
>-|-|TRBV4-2|19|TRBJ1-5
CASSQDPVGQVDSNQPQHF
TGTGCCAGCAGCCAAGATCCGGTGGGTCAGGTTGATAGCAATCAGCCCCAGCATTTT
>-|-|TRBV19|14|TRBJ1-5
CASRLEYSNQPQHF
TGTGCCAGTCGACTCGAGTATAGCAATCAGCCCCAGCATTTT
>-|-|TRBV7-9|12|TRBJ2-7
CASSLEGISTFF
TGTGCCAGCAGCTTAGAGGGGATTTCCACGTTCTTC
>-|-|TRBV6-1|17|TRBJ1-3
CASSELRGPPSGNTIYF
TGTGCCAGCAGTGAGCTGCGGGGGCCACCCTCTGGAAACACCATATATTTT
>once|-|TRBV5-5|13|TRBJ2-7
CASSCGATYEQYF
TGTGCCAGCAGCTGCGGGGCAACCTACGAGCAGTACTTC
>-|-|TRBV10-3|19|TRBJ2-1
CAISQTVARPPASYNEQFF
TGTGCCATCAGTCAGACAGTCGCGAGGCCCCCGGCCTCCTACAATGAGCAGTTCTTC
>once|-|TRBV2|15|TRBJ1-2
CASSEWAEKERGYTF
TGTGCCAGCAGTGAATGGGCGGAGAAGGAGCGGGGCTACACCTTC
>-|-|TRBV28|14|TRBJ1-2
CASSLEGSDYGYTF
TGTGCCAGCAGTTTGGAAGGGTCTGACTATGGCTACACCTTC
>once|-|TRBV4-1|17|TRBJ1-2
CASSQVRGRVGNYGYTF
TGCGCCAGCAGCCAAGTCAGGGGCAGGGTCGGTAACTATGGCTACACCTTC
>-|-|TRBV7-2|14|TRBJ1-1
CASSWGGGNTEAFF
TGTGCCAGCAGCTGGGGCGGGGGGAACACTGAAGCTTTCTTT
>-|-|TRBV7-5|15|TRBJ2-5
CARSLSRQAQETQYF
TGTGCCAGAAGCTTAAGCCGACAAGCACAAGAGACCCAGTACTTC
>-|-|TRBV9|16|TRBJ2-3
CASSGQDFSPTDTQYF
TGTGCCAGCAGCGGACAGGACTTCAGCCCGACAGATACGCAGTATTTT
>-|-|TRBV9|16|TRBJ2-3
CASSVALEDYTDTQYF
TGTGCCAGCAGCGTAGCTCTGGAGGACTACACAGATACGCAGTATTTT
>-|-|TRBV2|12|TRBJ2-7
CASRSRGCEQYF
TGTGCCAGCAGGAGCAGGGGATGCGAGCAGTACTTC
>-|-|TRBV6-1|12|TRBJ1-5
CASRTANQPQHF
TGTGCCAGTCGGACTGCTAATCAGCCCCAGCATTTT
>-|-|TRBV25-1|13|TRBJ1-1
CASSEQGGTEAFF
TGTGCCAGCAGCGAGCAAGGGGGCACTGAAGCTTTCTTT
>-|TRBD2|TRBV4-3|17|TRBJ2-5
CASSQDVGTSGLETQYF
TGCGCCAGCAGCCAAGATGTGGGCACTAGCGGGTTAGAGACCCAGTACTTC
>-|-|TRBV5-6|14|TRBJ1-6
CASSLIRGGSPLHF
TGTGCCAGCAGCTTGATAAGGGGTGGCTCACCCCTCCACTTT
>-|-|TRBV7-2|14|TRBJ1-5
CASSSLEQVQPQHF
TGTGCCAGCAGCTCTTTGGAACAGGTCCAGCCCCAGCATTTT
>-|-|TRBV11-2|14|TRBJ2-5
CASSPPTSQETQYF
TGTGCCAGCAGCCCACCGACTAGCCAAGAGACCCAGTACTTC
>few|-|TRBV2|11|TRBJ1-2
CASSEEGDYTF
TGTGCCAGCAGTGAAGAGGGAGACTACACCTTC
>once|-|TRBV9|14|TRBJ2-3
CASSFGDSTDTQYF
TGTGCCAGCAGCTTCGGGGATTCCACAGATACGCAGTATTTT
>-|-|TRBV2|14|TRBJ2-7
CASSELDYRYEQYF
TGTGCCAGCAGTGAATTGGACTACCGCTACGAGCAGTACTTC
>-|-|TRBV25-1|17|TRBJ2-7
CASSEEGRKGKAYEQYF
TGTGCCAGCAGTGAGGAGGGCAGGAAGGGTAAAGCGTACGAGCAGTACTTC
>-|-|TRBV19|15|TRBJ2-2
CASSPRDNNTGELFF
TGTGCCAGTAGTCCCCGGGACAACAACACCGGGGAGCTGTTTTTT
>few|TRBD1|TRBV28|16|TRBJ1-6
CASRLDRGKVASPLHF
TGTGCCAGCAGACTGGACAGGGGTAAAGTAGCCTCACCCCTCCACTTT
>-|TRBD1|TRBV10-3|13|TRBJ1-2
CASWTGVPYGYTF
TGTGCCTCCTGGACAGGGGTCCCTTATGGCTACACCTTC
>-|-|TRBV12-5|14|TRBJ1-4
CASGPKSTNEKLFF
TGTGCTAGTGGTCCGAAATCAACTAATGAAAAACTGTTTTTT